The next 11 T cell receptor beta chains were all read from a single sample in a study of T cells in Graves' hyperthyroidism and ophthalmopathy. There were TCR beta CDR3 regions amplified from RNA transcripts. Researchers ran a first-round RT-PCR on the TCR CDR3 using the HTBI primer set. Using its own MiXCR run on the multiplex PCR reads, TCRdb lists one record per CDR3 protein. Of about 640,000 distinct CDR3 sequences listed, roughly 20% are singletons. Sequenced: blood. These receptors were collected from a man in his thirties or forties with Graves' ophthalmopathy.

This clonotype was counted a few times. The chain has TRBV6-2 or TRBV6-3 and TRBJ1-5, with a weak D call TRBD1 (5 bases). The CDR3 spans 15 residues. The ends were cut back, 5 bases at V and 0 bases at J, with 11 bases in the middle. The germline V gene encodes CDR1 MNHEY and CDR2 SVGEGT. For the CDR3, the DNA is TGTGCCAGCAGTCACAGGATGAGTAGCAATCAGCCCCAGCATTTT. This gives the protein CASSHRMSSNQPQHF.

This clonotype was seen at least ten times. The chain joins TRBV30 to TRBJ1-6; 9 bases map to TRBD1. V was pared by 4 bases and J by 7 bases, with 2 bases of the junction left unmatched. The germline V gene has CDR1 GTSNPN and CDR2 SVGIG (reference sequence). The CDR3 has 13 residues. The CDR3 DNA is TGTGCCTGGACCGGACAGGGGAATTCACCCCTCCACTTT. It yields the protein CAWTGQGNSPLHF.

On this clonotype itself: The junction departs from the called germline gene at one end, perhaps through a read error. The chain couples TRBV7-7 to TRBJ2-5; possibly TRBD2 for D (6 bases). Germline values: CDR1 SSHAT, CDR2 FNYEAQ (reference sequence). The CDR3 spans 14 residues. CDR3 sequence reads: CASSLAEGEETQYF. DNA for the CDR3: TGTGCTAGCAGCTTAGCGGAAGGGGAAGAGACCCAGTACTTC.

This clonotype was detected a few times. This chain links TRBV19 with TRBJ2-5, with D perhaps matching TRBD1 (5 bases). This CDR3 is 15 amino acids long. Trimming removed 5 bases at V and 4 bases at J, with 17 bases between. Germline loops: CDR1 LNHDA, CDR2 SQIVND (reference sequence). The CDR3 loop reads CASSRVTGSGETQYF. The CDR3 DNA is TGTGCCAGTAGTCGGGTAACAGGTTCCGGAGAGACCCAGTACTTC.

There are many counts of this clonotype. The chain couples TRBV12-3 or TRBV12-4 to TRBJ2-7, with TRBD1 matching 9 bases. J lost 6 bases, V lost 6 bases, and 6 bases had no gene match. The CDR3 has 13 amino acids. CDR3 loop: CASRPGQGAEQYF. In DNA, the CDR3 is TGTGCCAGCAGACCGGGACAGGGAGCCGAGCAGTACTTC.

This clonotype has more than one count but fewer than ten. The chain joins TRBV20-1 to TRBJ1-1; possibly TRBD1 for D (6 bases). Germline CDR1 and CDR2: DFQATT and SNEGSKA (reference sequence). V lost 3 bases to trimming and J lost 0 bases, with 20 bases between them. This CDR3 has 17 amino acids. The CDR3 DNA follows: TGCAGTGCTAGTCCGGTTGAGGGGGGCGCTTTGAACACTGAAGCTTTCTTT. Encoded protein: CSASPVEGGALNTEAFF.

This clonotype was recorded many times. V gene TRBV20-1 combines with J gene TRBJ1-5; TRBD1 might be the D (5 bases). Germline CDR1 is DFQATT and CDR2 is SNEGSKA (reference sequence). Trimming removed 3 bases at V and 1 base at J, with 7 bases between. The CDR3 runs 13 residues. The CDR3 DNA follows: TGCAGTGCTAGGGGGGACAGCAATCAGCCCCAGCATTTT. Amino acid sequence: CSARGDSNQPQHF.

Notes on this clonotype: It may be a read error: a sequence one base away is much more abundant. The CDR3 bases are TGTGCCAGCAGGTGGACTAGCGGGAGTCACAATGAGCAGTTCTTC. Translated: CASRWTSGSHNEQFF. This chain uses TRBV12-3 or TRBV12-4 with TRBJ2-1; 13 nucleotides align to TRBD2. J gave up 5 bases and V 6 bases, and 4 bases lay outside the gene matches. This CDR3 is built from 15 residues.

This clonotype was counted a few times. The genes are TRBV7-9 and TRBJ2-1, with 11 bases fitting TRBD2. J was trimmed by 8 bases and V by 5 bases; bases with no gene match: 20. This CDR3 region has 19 residues. Per germline, CDR1 SEHNR and CDR2 FQNEAQ (reference sequence). CDR3 nucleotide sequence: TGTGCCAGCAGCCCCCCCGAAGTTCAGGCTAGCGGGAGGAAGGATGAGCAGTTCTTC. Translation: CASSPPEVQASGRKDEQFF. The full variable domain, completed using reference TRBV7-9 and TRBJ2-1, is DTGVSQNPRHKITKRGQNVTFRCDPISEHNRLYWYRQTLGQGPEFLTYFQNEAQLEKSRLLSDRFSAERPKGSFSTLEIQRTEQGDSAMYLCASSPPEVQASGRKDEQFFGPGTRLTVL.

Comments on this clonotype: Being one base from a much bigger clone, this may be a read error. The chain joins TRBV6-2 or TRBV6-3 to TRBJ2-3, with TRBD2 matching 10 bases. The length of the CDR3 is 19 residues. Germline assignment: CDR1 MNHEY and CDR2 SVGEGT. The CDR3 DNA reads TGTACCACCCAACGTAAGCCCACTAGCGGGATTTCCAGCACAGATACGCAGTATTTT. Translation gives CTTQRKPTSGISSTDTQYF.

This clonotype was counted at least ten times. V and J are TRBV2 and TRBJ2-3; TRBD1 is a possible D gene (6 bases). Germline CDR1 SNHLY, CDR2 FYNNEI. Trimming took 7 bases from V and 0 from J, leaving 14 bases between them. The CDR3 has 15 residues. The CDR3 bases are TGTGCCAGCACCCGCGACAGGCTCAGCACAGATACGCAGTATTTT. Its protein is CASTRDRLSTDTQYF. The full variable domain, rest sourced from reference TRBV2 and TRBJ2-3, is EPEVTQTPSHQVTQMGQEVILRCVPISNHLYFYWYRQILGQKVEFLVSFYNNEISEKSEIFDDQFSVERPDGSNFTLKIRSTKLEDSAMYFCASTRDRLSTDTQYFGPGTRLTVL.